This paragraph covers one TCR beta chain sequence. The treatment denotes: oral pan-JAK inhibitor, 5-10 mg twice daily. The data were obtained in a study of CD8+ T cells in alopecia areata. Whole-study context: Tofacitinib was taken orally by treated patients, and the dose was 5 to 10 mg twice daily.

V was cut by 3 bases and J by 3 bases, with 8 bases left in between. The CDR3 has 13 residues. Germline lookup yields CDR1 MGHDK and CDR2 SYGVNS. Isolated RNA was reverse transcribed into cDNA used as the sequencing template. Clones were read by immunoSEQ multiplex PCR, and TCRdb kept only the in-frame ones, dropping some. This table holds some 240,000 clones, more than 45% found once. The clonotype was recovered from a human donor with alopecia areata. The rearrangement links TRBV25-1 to TRBJ1-1; D unclear. This sample comprised CD4+ T cells sorted from blood, obtained at week 4, from a patient treated with tofacitinib. The CDR3 sequence is CASSEAADTEAFF. CDR3 coding DNA: TGTGCCAGCAGTGAGGCAGCCGACACTGAAGCTTTCTTT.